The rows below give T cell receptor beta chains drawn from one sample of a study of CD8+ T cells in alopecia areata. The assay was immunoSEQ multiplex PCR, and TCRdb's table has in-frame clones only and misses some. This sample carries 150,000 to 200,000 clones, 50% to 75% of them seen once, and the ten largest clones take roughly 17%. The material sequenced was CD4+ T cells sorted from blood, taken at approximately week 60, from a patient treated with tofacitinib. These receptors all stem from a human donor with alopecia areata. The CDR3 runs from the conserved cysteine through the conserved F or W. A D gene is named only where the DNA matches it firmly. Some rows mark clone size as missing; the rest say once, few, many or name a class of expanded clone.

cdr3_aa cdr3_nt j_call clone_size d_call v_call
CSEKTGLNTEAFF TGCAGCGAGAAAACAGGCCTTAACACTGAAGCTTTCTTT TRBJ1-1 - - TRBV29-1
CASSYYLSPSYEQYF TGTGCCAGCAGTTACTACTTATCACCAAGCTACGAGCAGTACTTC TRBJ2-7 few - TRBV6-6
CASSEISTLHVQFF TGTGCCAGCAGTGAAATATCCACACTGCATGTGCAGTTCTTC TRBJ2-1 - - TRBV6-1
CASRWRAAITDTQYF TGTGCCAGCAGGTGGAGAGCCGCCATCACAGATACGCAGTATTTT TRBJ2-3 - - TRBV5-6
CAWSFPRWTGADQPQHF TGTGCCTGGAGTTTTCCCAGATGGACAGGGGCAGATCAGCCCCAGCATTTT TRBJ1-5 few TRBD1 TRBV30
CASSPKINEQFF TGTGCCAGCAGCCCTAAGATCAATGAGCAGTTCTTC TRBJ2-1 few - TRBV6-1
CASSTAASVETQYF TGCGCCAGCTCCACTGCGGCCAGTGTGGAGACCCAGTACTTC TRBJ2-5 - - TRBV5-1
CASSLAVGPQYF TGTGCCAGCAGCTTAGCCGTAGGGCCGCAGTATTTT TRBJ2-3 few - TRBV7-2
CASSLPTGRGTGELFF TGTGCCAGCAGCTTGCCTACAGGGCGAGGCACCGGGGAGCTGTTTTTT TRBJ2-2 - - TRBV5-6
CASIGVLPNSPLHF TGTGCCAGCATCGGGGTTCTCCCTAATTCACCCCTCCACTTT TRBJ1-6 - - TRBV2
CASSRGLNTGELFF TGTGCCAGCAGCCGGGGACTGAACACCGGGGAGCTGTTTTTT TRBJ2-2 - - TRBV13
CASRSGTVQETQYF TGTGCCAGCAGATCCGGGACAGTCCAAGAGACCCAGTACTTC TRBJ2-5 - TRBD1 TRBV6-6
CAWKQDITNEKLFF TGTGCCTGGAAACAGGACATAACTAATGAAAAACTGTTTTTT TRBJ1-4 - - TRBV30
CSVGGVTQETQYF TGCAGCGTTGGTGGGGTTACCCAAGAGACCCAGTACTTC TRBJ2-5 - - TRBV29-1
CASSLESGYNQPQHF TGTGCCAGCAGCTTAGAGTCAGGCTACAATCAGCCCCAGCATTTT TRBJ1-5 - - TRBV7-2
CASRGAAGYEQYF TGTGCCAGCAGAGGGGCCGCAGGGTACGAGCAGTACTTC TRBJ2-7 - - TRBV7-2
CSAEGRGSYGYTF TGCAGCGCCGAGGGGCGGGGGAGCTATGGCTACACCTTC TRBJ1-2 - - TRBV29-1
CSARTSGTYEQYF TGCAGCGCTCGGACTAGCGGCACCTACGAGCAGTACTTC TRBJ2-7 few TRBD2 TRBV29-1
CAWEESSYEQYF TGTGCCTGGGAAGAGAGCTCCTACGAGCAGTACTTC TRBJ2-7 - - TRBV30
CASSPGTEQPQHF TGTGCCAGCTCGCCCGGGACAGAACAGCCCCAGCATTTT TRBJ1-5 medium-sized TRBD1 TRBV18
CASSMFGVEAFF TGTGCCAGTAGTATGTTCGGGGTTGAAGCTTTCTTT TRBJ1-1 - - TRBV19
CASTDREVRYEQYF TGTGCCTCAACGGACAGGGAGGTCCGTTACGAGCAGTACTTC TRBJ2-7 - TRBD1 TRBV30
CAISESGDGTKNIQYF TGTGCCATCAGTGAGTCGGGGGACGGAACCAAAAACATTCAGTACTTC TRBJ2-4 many - TRBV10-3
CASSRSRTGSSPYF TGTGCCAGCAGCCGATCGCGGACAGGGTCTTCCCCATATTTT TRBJ1-3 - TRBD1 TRBV7-2
CATPPLEGGQGEAFF TGCGCCACCCCCCCATTGGAGGGTGGGCAGGGTGAAGCTTTCTTT TRBJ1-1 few - TRBV23-1
CASRSGSFGAQYF TGTGCCAGCAGGAGTGGGTCCTTTGGGGCCCAGTACTTC TRBJ2-5 few - TRBV2
CASSLPNTDTQYF TGTGCCAGCAGCTTGCCTAACACAGATACGCAGTATTTT TRBJ2-3 - - TRBV5-4
CASSLSSLGGGNTGELFF TGTGCCAGCAGCTTAAGTTCTCTCGGCGGGGGGAACACCGGGGAGCTGTTTTTT TRBJ2-2 - TRBD2 TRBV11-2
CASRLTVGTEETQYF TGTGCCAGTAGGCTAACGGTCGGGACAGAAGAGACCCAGTACTTC TRBJ2-5 - TRBD1 TRBV19
CASRKIDRDYEKLFF TGTGCCAGCAGAAAAATTGACAGGGACTATGAAAAACTGTTTTTT TRBJ1-4 - TRBD1 TRBV7-9
CASRARDPANIQYF TGTGCCAGCAGGGCCCGGGATCCCGCAAACATTCAGTACTTC TRBJ2-4 - - TRBV2
CASSPGSLGNIQYF TGTGCCAGCAGCCCCGGATCCCTGGGGAACATTCAGTACTTC TRBJ2-4 - - TRBV7-9